This paragraph reports one T cell receptor beta chain. This clonotype was detected many times. Its recognized antigen is unknown. No base-level quality is on record; no much larger clone is a single base apart. The data were taken from a study of T cell repertoires in cytomegalovirus infection (dated by TCRdb to between 2018 and 2020). About the full investigation: Because public TCR beta signatures pointed to carriage of CMV infection together with the matching HLA type, the HLA type of each donor mattered for the analysis. General conclusions and limits of the study: Cumulative frequency of public TCR beta family members discriminated carriers of CMV infection plus the relevant HLA type in this cohort and an independent approximately 370-donor cohort. The ex vivo response was dominated by HLA-C-restricted CMV-specific TCR beta clonotypes, and the single most frequent clonotype in two of eight donors was supplied by these HLA-C-restricted clonotypes.

The instrument given in TCRdb is Illumina HiSeq 1500. TCRdb cleaned the public reads at Q25 with fastp, built clones with MiXCR and kept in-frame beta chains. Under each unique CDR3 protein, matching rows form one entry showing the most common genes and DNA. The sample records roughly 720,000 distinct CDR3 sequences, under 40% of which are singletons. The top ten clonotypes cover 2.8% of the sample. There are 13 amino acids in the CDR3, from cysteine to phenylalanine inclusive. The CDR3 DNA has 39 bases and is translated from base 1. V is reduced by 6 bases and J by 7 bases, leaving a spacing of 10 bases between them. According to the germline V gene, CDR1 reads MNHNS and CDR2 reads SASEGT.

The TCR was taken from a human donor in good health (CMV status not recorded). Some clones in this sample may be carry-over from other donors' samples. The material sequenced was PBMCs. Rearrangement joined TRBV6-1 to TRBJ1-6, and possibly TRBD1, on 6 matching bases. CDR3 region: CASSPDRNSPLHF. DNA sequence: TGTGCCAGCAGCCCGGACAGAAATTCACCCCTCCACTTT.